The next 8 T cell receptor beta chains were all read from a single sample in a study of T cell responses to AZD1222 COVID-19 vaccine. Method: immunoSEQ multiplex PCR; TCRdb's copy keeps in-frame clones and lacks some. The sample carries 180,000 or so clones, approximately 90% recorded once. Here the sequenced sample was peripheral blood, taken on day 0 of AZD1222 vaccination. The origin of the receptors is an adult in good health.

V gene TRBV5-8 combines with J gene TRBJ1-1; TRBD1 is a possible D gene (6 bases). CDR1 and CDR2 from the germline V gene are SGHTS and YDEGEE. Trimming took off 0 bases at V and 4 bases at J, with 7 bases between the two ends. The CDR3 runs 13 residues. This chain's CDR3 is CASSLDRATEAFF. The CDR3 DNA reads TGTGCCAGCAGCTTGGACAGGGCCACTGAAGCTTTCTTT. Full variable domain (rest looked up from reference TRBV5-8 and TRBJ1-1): EAGVTQSPTHLIKTRGQQATLRCSPISGHTSVYWYQQALGLGLQFLLWYDEGEERNRGNFPPRFSGRQFPNYSSELNVNALELEDSALYLCASSLDRATEAFFGQGTRLTVV.

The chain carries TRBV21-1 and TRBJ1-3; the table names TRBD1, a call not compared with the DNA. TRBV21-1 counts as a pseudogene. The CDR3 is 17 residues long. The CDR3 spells CASSIPSGQGSGNTIYF. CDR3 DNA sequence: TGTGCCAGCAGCATTCCCTCGGGACAGGGGTCTGGAAACACCATATATTTT.

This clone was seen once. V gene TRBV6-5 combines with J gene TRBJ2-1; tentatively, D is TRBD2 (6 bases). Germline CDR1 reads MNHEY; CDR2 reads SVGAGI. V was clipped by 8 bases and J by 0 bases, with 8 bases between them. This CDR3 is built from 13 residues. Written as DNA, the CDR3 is TGTGCCAGCGGAGCGGGCTCCTACAATGAGCAGTTCTTC. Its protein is CASGAGSYNEQFF.

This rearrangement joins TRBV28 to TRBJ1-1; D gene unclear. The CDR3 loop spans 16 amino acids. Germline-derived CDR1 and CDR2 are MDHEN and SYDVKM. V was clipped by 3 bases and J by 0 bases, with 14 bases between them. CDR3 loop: CASSLRPGTMNTEAFF. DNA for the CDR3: TGTGCCAGCAGTTTGAGGCCAGGTACTATGAACACTGAAGCTTTCTTT.

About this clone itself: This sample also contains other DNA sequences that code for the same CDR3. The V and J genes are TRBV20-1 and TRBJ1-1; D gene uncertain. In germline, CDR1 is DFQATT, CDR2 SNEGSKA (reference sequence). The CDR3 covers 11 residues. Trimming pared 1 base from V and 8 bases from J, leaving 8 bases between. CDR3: CSARGATEAFF. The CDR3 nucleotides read TGCAGTGCTAGAGGGGCAACAGAAGCTTTCTTT.

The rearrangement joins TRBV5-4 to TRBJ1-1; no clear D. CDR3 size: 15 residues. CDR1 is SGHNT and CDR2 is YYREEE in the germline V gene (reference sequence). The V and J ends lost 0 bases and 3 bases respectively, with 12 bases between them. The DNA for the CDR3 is TGTGCCAGCAGCTTGGGCTGGCGCCCCGACACTGAAGCTTTCTTT. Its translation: CASSLGWRPDTEAFF.

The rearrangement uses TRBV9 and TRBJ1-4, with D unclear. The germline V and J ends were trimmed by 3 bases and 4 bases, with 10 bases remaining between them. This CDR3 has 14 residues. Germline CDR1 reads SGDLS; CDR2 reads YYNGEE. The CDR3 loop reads CASSAQSFNEKLFF. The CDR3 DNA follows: TGTGCCAGCAGCGCACAGAGTTTTAATGAAAAACTGTTTTTT.

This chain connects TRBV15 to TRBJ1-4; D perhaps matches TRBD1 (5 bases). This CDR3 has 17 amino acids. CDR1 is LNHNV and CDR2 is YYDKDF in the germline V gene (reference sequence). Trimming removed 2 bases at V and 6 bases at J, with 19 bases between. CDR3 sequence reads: CATSRIGTLIGHEKLFF. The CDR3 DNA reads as TGTGCCACCAGCAGAATTGGGACCTTAATTGGGCATGAAAAACTGTTTTTT.